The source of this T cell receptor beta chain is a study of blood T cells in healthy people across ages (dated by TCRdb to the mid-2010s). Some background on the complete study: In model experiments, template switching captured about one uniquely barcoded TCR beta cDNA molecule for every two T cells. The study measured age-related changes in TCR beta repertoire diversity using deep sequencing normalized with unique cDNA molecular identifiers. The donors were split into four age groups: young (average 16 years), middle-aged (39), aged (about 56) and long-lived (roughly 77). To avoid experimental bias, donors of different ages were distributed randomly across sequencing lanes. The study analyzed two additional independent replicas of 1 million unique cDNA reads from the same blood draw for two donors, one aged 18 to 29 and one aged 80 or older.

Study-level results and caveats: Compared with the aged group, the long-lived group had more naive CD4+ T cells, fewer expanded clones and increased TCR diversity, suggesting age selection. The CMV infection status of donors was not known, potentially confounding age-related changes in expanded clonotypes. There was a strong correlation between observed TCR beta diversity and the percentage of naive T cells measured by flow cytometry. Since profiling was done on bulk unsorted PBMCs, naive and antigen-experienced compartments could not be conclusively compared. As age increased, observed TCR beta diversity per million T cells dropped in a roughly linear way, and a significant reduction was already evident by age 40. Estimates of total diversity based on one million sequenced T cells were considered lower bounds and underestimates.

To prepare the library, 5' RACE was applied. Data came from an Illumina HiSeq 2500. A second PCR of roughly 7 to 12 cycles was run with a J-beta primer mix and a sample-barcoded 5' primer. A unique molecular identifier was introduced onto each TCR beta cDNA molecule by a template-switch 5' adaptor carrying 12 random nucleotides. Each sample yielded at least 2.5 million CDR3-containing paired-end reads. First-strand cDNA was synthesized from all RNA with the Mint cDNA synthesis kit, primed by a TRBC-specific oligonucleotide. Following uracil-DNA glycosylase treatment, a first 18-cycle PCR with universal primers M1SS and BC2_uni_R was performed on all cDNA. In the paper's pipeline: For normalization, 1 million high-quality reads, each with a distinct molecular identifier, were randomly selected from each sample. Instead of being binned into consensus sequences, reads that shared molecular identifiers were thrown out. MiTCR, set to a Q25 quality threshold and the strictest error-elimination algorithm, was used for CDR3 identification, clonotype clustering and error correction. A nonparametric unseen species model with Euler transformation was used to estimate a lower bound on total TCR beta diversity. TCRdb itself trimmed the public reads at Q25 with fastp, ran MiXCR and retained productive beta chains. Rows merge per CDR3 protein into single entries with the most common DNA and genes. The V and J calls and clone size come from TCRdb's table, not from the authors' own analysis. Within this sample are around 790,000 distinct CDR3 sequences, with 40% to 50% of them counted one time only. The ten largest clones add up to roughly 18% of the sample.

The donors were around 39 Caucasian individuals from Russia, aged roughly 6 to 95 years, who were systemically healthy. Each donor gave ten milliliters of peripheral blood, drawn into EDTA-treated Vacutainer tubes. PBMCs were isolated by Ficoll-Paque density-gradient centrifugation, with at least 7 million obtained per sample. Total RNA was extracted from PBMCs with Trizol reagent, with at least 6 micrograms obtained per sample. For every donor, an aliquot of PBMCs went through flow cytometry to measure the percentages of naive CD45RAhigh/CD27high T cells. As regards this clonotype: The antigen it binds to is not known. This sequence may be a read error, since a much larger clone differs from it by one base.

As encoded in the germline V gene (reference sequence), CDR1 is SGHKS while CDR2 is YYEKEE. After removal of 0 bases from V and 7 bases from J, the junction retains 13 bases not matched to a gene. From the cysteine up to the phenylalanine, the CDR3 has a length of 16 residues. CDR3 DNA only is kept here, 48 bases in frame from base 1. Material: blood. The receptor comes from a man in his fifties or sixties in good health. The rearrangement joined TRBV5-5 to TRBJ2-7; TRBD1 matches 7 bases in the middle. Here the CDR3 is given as CASSLDGTALRDEQYF. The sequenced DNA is TGTGCCAGCAGCTTGGATGGGACAGCCCTTAGGGATGAGCAGTACTTC.